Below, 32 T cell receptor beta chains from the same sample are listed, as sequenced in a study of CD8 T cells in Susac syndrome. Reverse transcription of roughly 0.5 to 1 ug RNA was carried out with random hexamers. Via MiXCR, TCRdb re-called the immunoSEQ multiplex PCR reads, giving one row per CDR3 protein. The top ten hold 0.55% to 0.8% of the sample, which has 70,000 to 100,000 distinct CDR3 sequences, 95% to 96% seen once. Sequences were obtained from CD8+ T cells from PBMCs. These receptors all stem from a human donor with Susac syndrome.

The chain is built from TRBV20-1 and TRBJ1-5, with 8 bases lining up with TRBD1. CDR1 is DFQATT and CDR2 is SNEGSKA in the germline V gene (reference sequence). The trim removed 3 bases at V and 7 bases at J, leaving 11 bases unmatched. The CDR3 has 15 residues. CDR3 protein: CSASWTGNYQQPQHF. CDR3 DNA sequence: TGCAGTGCTAGTTGGACAGGGAATTATCAGCAGCCCCAGCATTTT.

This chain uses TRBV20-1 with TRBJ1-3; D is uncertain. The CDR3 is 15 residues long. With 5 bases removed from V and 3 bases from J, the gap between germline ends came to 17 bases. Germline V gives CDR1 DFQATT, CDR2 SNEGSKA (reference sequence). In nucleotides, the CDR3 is TGCAGTGCTTACCACCATCGGGGATTTGGAAACACCATATATTTT. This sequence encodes CSAYHHRGFGNTIYF.

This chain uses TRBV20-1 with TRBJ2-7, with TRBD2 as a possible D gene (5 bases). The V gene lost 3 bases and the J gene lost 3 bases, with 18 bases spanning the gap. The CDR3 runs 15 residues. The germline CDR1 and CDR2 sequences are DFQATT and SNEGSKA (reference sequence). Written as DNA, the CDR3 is TGCAGTGCTAGCCCTAGCTTTGGGGATTACTACGAGCAGTACTTC. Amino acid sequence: CSASPSFGDYYEQYF.

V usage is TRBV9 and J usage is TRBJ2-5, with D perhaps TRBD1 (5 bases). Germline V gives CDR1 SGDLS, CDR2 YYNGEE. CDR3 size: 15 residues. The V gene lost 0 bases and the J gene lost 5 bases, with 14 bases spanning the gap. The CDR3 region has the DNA TGTGCCAGCAGCGTAGGGCAGGGATGGATTGAGACCCAGTACTTC. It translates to CASSVGQGWIETQYF.

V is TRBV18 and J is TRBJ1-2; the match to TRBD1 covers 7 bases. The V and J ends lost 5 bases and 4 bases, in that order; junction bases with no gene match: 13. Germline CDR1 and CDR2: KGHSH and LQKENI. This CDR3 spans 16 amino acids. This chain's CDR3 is CASSETGSSVAYGYTF. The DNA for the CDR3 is TGTGCCAGCTCAGAGACAGGGAGTAGTGTCGCCTATGGCTACACCTTC.

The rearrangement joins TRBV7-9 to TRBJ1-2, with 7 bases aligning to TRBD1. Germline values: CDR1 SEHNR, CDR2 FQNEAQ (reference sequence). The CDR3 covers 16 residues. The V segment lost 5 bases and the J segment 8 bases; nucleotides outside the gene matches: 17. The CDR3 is CASSGSSRRQGGGYTF. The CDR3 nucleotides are TGTGCCAGCAGCGGAAGCAGTCGTAGACAGGGAGGCGGCTACACCTTC. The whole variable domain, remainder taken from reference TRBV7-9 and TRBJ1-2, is DTGVSQNPRHKITKRGQNVTFRCDPISEHNRLYWYRQTLGQGPEFLTYFQNEAQLEKSRLLSDRFSAERPKGSFSTLEIQRTEQGDSAMYLCASSGSSRRQGGGYTFGSGTRLTVV.

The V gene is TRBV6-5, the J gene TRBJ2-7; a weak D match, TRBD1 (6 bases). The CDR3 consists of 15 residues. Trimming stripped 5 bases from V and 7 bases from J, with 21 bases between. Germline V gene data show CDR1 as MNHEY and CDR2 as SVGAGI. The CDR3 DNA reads TGTGCCAGCAGTACTCCTTCTAGAGAAGGGGGTGAGCAGTACTTC. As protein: CASSTPSREGGEQYF.

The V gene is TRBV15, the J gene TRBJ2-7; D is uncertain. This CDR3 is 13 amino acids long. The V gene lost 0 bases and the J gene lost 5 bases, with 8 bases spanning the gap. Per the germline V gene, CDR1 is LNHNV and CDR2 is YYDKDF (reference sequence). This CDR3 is CATSRDLVHEQYF. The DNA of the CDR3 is TGTGCCACCAGCAGAGATTTGGTGCACGAGCAGTACTTC. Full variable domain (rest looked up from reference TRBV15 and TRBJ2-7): DAMVIQNPRYQVTQFGKPVTLSCSQTLNHNVMYWYQQKSSQAPKLLFHYYDKDFNNEADTPDNFQSRRPNTSFCFLDIRSPGLGDTAMYLCATSRDLVHEQYFGPGTRLTVT.

CDR3 protein: CSADRQGFDNSPLHF. The CDR3 DNA follows: TGCAGTGCTGATCGACAGGGGTTCGATAATTCACCCCTCCACTTT. The gene calls are TRBV20-1 and TRBJ1-6; 8 nucleotides align to TRBD1. Losses at the gene ends were 5 bases for V and 5 bases for J; bases not matched to a gene: 8. The CDR3 covers 15 residues. Germline V lookup: CDR1 DFQATT, CDR2 SNEGSKA (reference sequence).

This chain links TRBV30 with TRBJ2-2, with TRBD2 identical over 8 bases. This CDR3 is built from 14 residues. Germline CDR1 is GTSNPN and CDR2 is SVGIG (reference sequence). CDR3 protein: CANSGGEGTGELFF. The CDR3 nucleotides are TGTGCTAACTCGGGGGGGGAGGGCACCGGGGAGCTGTTTTTT.

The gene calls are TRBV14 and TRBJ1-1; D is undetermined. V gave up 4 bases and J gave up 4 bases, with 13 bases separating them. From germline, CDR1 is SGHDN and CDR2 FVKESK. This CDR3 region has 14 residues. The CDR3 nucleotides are TGTGCCAGCAGCCCGACTCGAGGAGCCACTGAAGCTTTCTTT. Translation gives CASSPTRGATEAFF.

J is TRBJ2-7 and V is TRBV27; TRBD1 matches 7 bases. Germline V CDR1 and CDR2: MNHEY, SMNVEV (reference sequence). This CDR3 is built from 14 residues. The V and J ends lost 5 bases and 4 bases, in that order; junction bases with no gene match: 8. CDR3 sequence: CASSATGYGYEQYF. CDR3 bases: TGTGCCAGCAGTGCGACAGGGTACGGATACGAGCAGTACTTC.

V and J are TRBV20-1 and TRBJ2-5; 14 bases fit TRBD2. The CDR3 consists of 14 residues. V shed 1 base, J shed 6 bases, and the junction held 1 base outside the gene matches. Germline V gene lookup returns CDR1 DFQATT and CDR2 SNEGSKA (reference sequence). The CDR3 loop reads CSARGTSGGKTQYF. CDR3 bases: TGCAGTGCTAGAGGGACTAGCGGGGGGAAGACCCAGTACTTC.

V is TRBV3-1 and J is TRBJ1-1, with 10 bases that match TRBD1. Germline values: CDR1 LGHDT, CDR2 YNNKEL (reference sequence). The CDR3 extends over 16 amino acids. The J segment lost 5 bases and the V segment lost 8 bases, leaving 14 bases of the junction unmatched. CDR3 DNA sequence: TGTGCCAGCTGCTCCACCGACAGGGGGCTTGGGACTGAAGCTTTCTTT. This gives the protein CASCSTDRGLGTEAFF.

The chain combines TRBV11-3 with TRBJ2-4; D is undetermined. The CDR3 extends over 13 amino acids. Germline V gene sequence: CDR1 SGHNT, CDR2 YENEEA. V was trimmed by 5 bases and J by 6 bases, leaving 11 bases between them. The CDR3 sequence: CASSHPGGNIQYF. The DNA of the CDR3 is TGTGCCAGCAGCCATCCGGGCGGAAACATTCAGTACTTC.

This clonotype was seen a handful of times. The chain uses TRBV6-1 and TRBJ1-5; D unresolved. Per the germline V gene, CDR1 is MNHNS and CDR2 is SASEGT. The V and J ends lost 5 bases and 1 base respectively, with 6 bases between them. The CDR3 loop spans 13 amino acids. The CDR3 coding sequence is TGTGCCAGCAGTTCCAGCAGCAATCAGCCCCAGCATTTT. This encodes CASSSSSNQPQHF.

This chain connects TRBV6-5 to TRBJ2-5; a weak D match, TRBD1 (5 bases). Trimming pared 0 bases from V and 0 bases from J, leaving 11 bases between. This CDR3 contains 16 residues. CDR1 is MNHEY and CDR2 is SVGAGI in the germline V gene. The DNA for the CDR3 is TGTGCCAGCAGTTACTCTGGGCAGGGCTACCAAGAGACCCAGTACTTC. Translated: CASSYSGQGYQETQYF.

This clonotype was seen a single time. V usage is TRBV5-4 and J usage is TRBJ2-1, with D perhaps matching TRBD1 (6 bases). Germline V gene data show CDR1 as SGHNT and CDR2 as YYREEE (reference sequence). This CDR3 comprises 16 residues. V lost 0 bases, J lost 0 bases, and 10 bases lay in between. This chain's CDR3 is CASSLEGESSYNEQFF. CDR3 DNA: TGTGCCAGCAGCTTGGAGGGGGAAAGCTCCTACAATGAGCAGTTCTTC.

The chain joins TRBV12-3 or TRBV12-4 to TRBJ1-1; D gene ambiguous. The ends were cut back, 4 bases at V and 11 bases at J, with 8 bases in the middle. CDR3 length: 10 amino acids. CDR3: CASSSGLAFF. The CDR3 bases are TGTGCCAGCAGTTCCGGTCTTGCTTTCTTT.

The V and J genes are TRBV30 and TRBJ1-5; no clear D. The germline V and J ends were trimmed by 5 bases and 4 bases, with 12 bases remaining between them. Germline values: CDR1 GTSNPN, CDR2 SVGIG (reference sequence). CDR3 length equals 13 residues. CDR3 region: CAWGKGGNQPQHF. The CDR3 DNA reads TGTGCCTGGGGCAAGGGAGGGAATCAGCCCCAGCATTTT.

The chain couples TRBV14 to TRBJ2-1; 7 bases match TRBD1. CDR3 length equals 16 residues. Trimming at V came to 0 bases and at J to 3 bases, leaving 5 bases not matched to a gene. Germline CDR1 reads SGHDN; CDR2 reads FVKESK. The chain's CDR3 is CASSQEATGIYNEQFF. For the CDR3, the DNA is TGTGCCAGCAGCCAAGAGGCGACAGGGATCTACAATGAGCAGTTCTTC. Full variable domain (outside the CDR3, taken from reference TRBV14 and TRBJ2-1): EAGVTQFPSHSVIEKGQTVTLRCDPISGHDNLYWYRRVMGKEIKFLLHFVKESKQDESGMPNNRFLAERTGGTYSTLKVQPAELEDSGVYFCASSQEATGIYNEQFFGPGTRLTVL.

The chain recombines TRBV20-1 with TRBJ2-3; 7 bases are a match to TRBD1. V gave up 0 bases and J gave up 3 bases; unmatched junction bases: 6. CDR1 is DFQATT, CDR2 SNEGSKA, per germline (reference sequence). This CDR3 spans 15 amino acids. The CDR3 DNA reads TGCAGTGCTAGAGATCAAGACAGGGCGACAGATACGCAGTATTTT. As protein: CSARDQDRATDTQYF.

The CDR3 reads CASSQDDSAGETQYF. CDR3 in DNA: TGCGCCAGCAGCCAAGATGACTCAGCGGGGGAGACCCAGTACTTC. The rearrangement links TRBV4-3 to TRBJ2-5; 7 bases are a match to TRBD2. Germline V gene sequence: CDR1 LGHNA, CDR2 YSLEER. The ends lost 0 bases at V and 5 bases at J; junction bases unmatched: 6. This CDR3 comprises 15 residues.

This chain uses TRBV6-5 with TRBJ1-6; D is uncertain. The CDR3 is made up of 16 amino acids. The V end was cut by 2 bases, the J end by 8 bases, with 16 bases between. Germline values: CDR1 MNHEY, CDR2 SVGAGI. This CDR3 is CASSYQQSSRHSPLHF. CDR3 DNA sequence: TGTGCCAGCAGTTACCAACAATCGAGTCGGCATTCACCCCTCCACTTT.

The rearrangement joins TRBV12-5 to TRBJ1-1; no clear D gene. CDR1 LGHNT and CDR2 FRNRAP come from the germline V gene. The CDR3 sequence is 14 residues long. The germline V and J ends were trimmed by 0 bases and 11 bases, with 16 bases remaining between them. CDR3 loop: CASGLVSLDGFAFF. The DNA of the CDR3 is TGTGCTAGTGGTTTGGTCAGCCTCGACGGCTTTGCTTTCTTT.

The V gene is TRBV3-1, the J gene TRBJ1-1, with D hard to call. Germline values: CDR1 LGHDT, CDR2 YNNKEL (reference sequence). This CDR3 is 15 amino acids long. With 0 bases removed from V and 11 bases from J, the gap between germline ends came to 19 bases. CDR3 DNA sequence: TGTGCCAGCAGCCAAGATTTTAGTGGGTCATTTGGGGCTTTCTTT. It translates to CASSQDFSGSFGAFF. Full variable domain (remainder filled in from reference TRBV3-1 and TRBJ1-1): DTAVSQTPKYLVTQMGNDKSIKCEQNLGHDTMYWYKQDSKKFLKIMFSYNNKELIINETVPNRFSPKSPDKAHLNLHINSLELGDSAVYFCASSQDFSGSFGAFFGQGTRLTVV.

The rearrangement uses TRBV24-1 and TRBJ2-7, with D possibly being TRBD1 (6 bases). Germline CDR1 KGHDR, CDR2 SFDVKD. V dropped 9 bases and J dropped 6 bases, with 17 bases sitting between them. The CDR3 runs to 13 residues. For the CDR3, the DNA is TGTGCCACCTCCGGACAGACTACCGGCGAGCAGTACTTC. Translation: CATSGQTTGEQYF.

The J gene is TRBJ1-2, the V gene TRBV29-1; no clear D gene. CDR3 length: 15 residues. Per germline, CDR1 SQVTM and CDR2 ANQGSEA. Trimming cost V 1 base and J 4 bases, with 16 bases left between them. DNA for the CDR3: TGCAGCGTTGAAGCACCCCAGGAATGGGGCTATGGCTACACCTTC. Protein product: CSVEAPQEWGYGYTF.

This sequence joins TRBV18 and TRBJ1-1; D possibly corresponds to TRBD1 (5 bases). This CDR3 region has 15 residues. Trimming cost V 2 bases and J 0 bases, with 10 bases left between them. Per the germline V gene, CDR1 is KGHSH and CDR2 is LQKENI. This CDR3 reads CASSPTGGLNTEAFF. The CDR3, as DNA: TGTGCCAGCTCACCAACCGGGGGTCTGAACACTGAAGCTTTCTTT.

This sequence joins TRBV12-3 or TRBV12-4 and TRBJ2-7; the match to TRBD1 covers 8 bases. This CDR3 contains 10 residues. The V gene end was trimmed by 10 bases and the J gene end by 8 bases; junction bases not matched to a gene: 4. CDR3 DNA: TGTGCCACCGGACAGGGTCAGCAGTACTTC. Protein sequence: CATGQGQQYF.

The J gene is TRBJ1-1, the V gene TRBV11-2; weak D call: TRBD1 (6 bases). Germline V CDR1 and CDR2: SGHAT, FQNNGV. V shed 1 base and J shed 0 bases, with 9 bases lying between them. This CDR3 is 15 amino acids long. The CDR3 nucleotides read TGTGCCAGCAGCTTAGCAGACAGGATGAACACTGAAGCTTTCTTT. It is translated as CASSLADRMNTEAFF.

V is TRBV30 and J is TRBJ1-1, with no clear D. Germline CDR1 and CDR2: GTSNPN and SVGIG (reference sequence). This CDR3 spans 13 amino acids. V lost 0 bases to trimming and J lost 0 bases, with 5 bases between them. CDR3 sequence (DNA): TGTGCCTGGAGTGTGTCGTTGAACACTGAAGCTTTCTTT. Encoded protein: CAWSVSLNTEAFF.